This TCR beta chain was captured by sequencing in a study of T cells in Graves' hyperthyroidism and ophthalmopathy. Study-level findings and limits: In validation, the model predicted ophthalmopathy. These predictions came a median approximately 6.5 months before onset.

The investigators amplified TCR beta CDR3 regions from RNA transcripts. First-round RT-PCR targeting the TCR CDR3 was performed with the HTBI primer set. TCRdb reanalysed the multiplex PCR reads using MiXCR and keeps one entry per CDR3 protein. The table shows 700,000 or so distinct CDR3 sequences, with 15% to 20% occurring only once. On this clonotype itself: Its cognate antigen is unknown.

Material for sequencing was blood. This clonotype was obtained from a man between 18 and 29 years old with Graves' hyperthyroidism.

CDR3 DNA sequence: TGCAGCGTTGAAAGGGACAGGGGCGGCTACACCTTC. This gives the protein CSVERDRGGYTF. This chain joins TRBV29-1 and TRBJ1-2; 10 bases line up with TRBD1. From germline, CDR1 is SQVTM and CDR2 ANQGSEA. The CDR3 spans 12 residues. The ends lost 2 bases at V and 8 bases at J; junction bases unmatched: 2.